This entry features one T cell receptor (beta chain) sequence. Its antigen remains unknown. These data are taken from a study of cytomegalovirus exposure and HLA in healthy donors. Whole-study findings and limits: In terms of immune exposure information, only CMV serostatus was available. A later analysis showed TCR association rates differing by HLA locus, peaking at DRB1 and lowest at HLA-C.

Donors were nominally healthy when sampled, though unrecorded immune exposures were likely. Researchers ran the PCR with 60 Vbeta and 13 Jbeta primers. The data were produced by immunoSEQ multiplex PCR, yet TCRdb's version contains in-frame clones alone and is incomplete. Of over 150,000 clones listed, under 85% are singletons. CDR3 length equals 14 residues. The V segment lost 5 bases and the J segment 7 bases; nucleotides outside the gene matches: 7. CDR1 GTSNPN and CDR2 SVGIG come from the germline V gene (reference sequence). The source is a man between 50 and 59 years old in good health and CMV-seronegative. Sequences were obtained from PBMCs. This chain connects TRBV30 to TRBJ2-1, with TRBD2 identical over 11 bases. The CDR3 protein is CAWSLAGVMNEQFF. For the CDR3, the DNA is TGTGCCTGGTCACTAGCGGGAGTTATGAATGAGCAGTTCTTC.